These 8 T cell receptor beta chains share one sample of origin, sequenced in a study of blood T cell repertoires in COVID-19. Clones were read by immunoSEQ multiplex PCR, and TCRdb kept only the in-frame ones, dropping some. Of some 150,000 clones in the sample, about 85% were seen once. The sequenced sample consisted of peripheral blood. Receptors were obtained from a woman in her forties with active or convalescent COVID-19.

V is TRBV7-9 and J is TRBJ2-5; no definite D call. The CDR3 has 12 amino acids. The V and J ends lost 0 bases and 5 bases respectively, with 4 bases between them. CDR1 is SEHNR, CDR2 FQNEAQ, per germline (reference sequence). CDR3 protein: CASSLARETQYF. The CDR3 DNA follows: TGTGCCAGCAGCTTAGCACGGGAGACCCAGTACTTC.

The rearrangement uses TRBV30 and TRBJ2-4, with D maybe TRBD2 (6 bases). Trimming removed 2 bases from V and 5 bases from J, with 10 bases in between. This CDR3 is built from 13 residues. Germline values: CDR1 GTSNPN, CDR2 SVGIG (reference sequence). The CDR3 region has the DNA TGTGCCTGGAGTTTGGGGGGACAAAACATTCAGTACTTC. Residues: CAWSLGGQNIQYF.

This chain uses TRBV6-2 or TRBV6-3 with TRBJ2-3, with D maybe TRBD2 (6 bases). The CDR3 covers 16 residues. Between the trimmed V and J ends, which lost 4 bases and 2 bases, there was a span of 16 bases. CDR1 is MNHEY, CDR2 SVGEGT, per germline. This chain's CDR3 is CASSSPRMDYTDTQYF. In DNA, the CDR3 is TGTGCCAGCAGTTCCCCGCGGATGGACTACACAGATACGCAGTATTTT.

This clone was found a few times. J is TRBJ1-1 and V is TRBV4-1; possible D gene TRBD1, 6 bases. This CDR3 spans 14 amino acids. Looked up from germline, CDR1 is MGHRA and CDR2 is YSYEKL. Trimming took off 4 bases at V and 4 bases at J, with 13 bases between the two ends. CDR3 in DNA: TGCGCCAGCAGCCCTAACAGGGATAGCACTGAAGCTTTCTTT. Amino acids: CASSPNRDSTEAFF.

The rearrangement uses TRBV28 and TRBJ1-4, with TRBD1 matching 7 bases. CDR1 is MDHEN and CDR2 is SYDVKM in the germline V gene. The CDR3 runs to 16 residues. V gave up 10 bases and J gave up 4 bases; unmatched junction bases: 15. The CDR3 DNA is TGTGCCACAGCCTTTCCGGGACAGAAAGATAATGAAAAACTGTTTTTT. This sequence encodes CATAFPGQKDNEKLFF. Full variable domain (rest looked up from reference TRBV28 and TRBJ1-4): DVKVTQSSRYLVKRTGEKVFLECVQDMDHENMFWYRQDPGLGLRLIYFSYDVKMKEKGDIPEGYSVSREKKERFSLILESASTNQTSMYLCATAFPGQKDNEKLFFGSGTQLSVL.

The rearrangement uses TRBV30 and TRBJ1-2, with 7 bases lining up with TRBD1. V shed 2 bases, J shed 6 bases, and the junction held 6 bases outside the gene matches. This CDR3 has 13 residues. Germline loops: CDR1 GTSNPN, CDR2 SVGIG (reference sequence). CDR3 nucleotides: TGTGCCTGGAGTATCACCGGGACAGATGGCTACACCTTC. Its translation is CAWSITGTDGYTF. The full variable domain, completed using reference TRBV30 and TRBJ1-2, is SQTIHQWPATLVQPVGSPLSLECTVEGTSNPNLYWYRQAAGRGLQLLFYSVGIGQISSEVPQNLSASRPQDRQFILSSKKLLLSDSGFYLCAWSITGTDGYTFGSGTRLTVV.

The chain is built from TRBV11-1 and TRBJ2-2; tentatively, D is TRBD2 (7 bases). CDR1 is SGHAT, CDR2 FQDESV, per germline (reference sequence). The CDR3 sequence is 14 residues long. Trimming took off 2 bases at V and 8 bases at J, with 12 bases between the two ends. CDR3 sequence: CASSLFGGLGELFF. DNA of the CDR3: TGTGCCAGCAGCTTATTCGGGGGGCTGGGGGAGCTGTTTTTT.

This chain joins TRBV6-5 and TRBJ2-7, with 9 positions matching TRBD1. Trimming cost V 6 bases and J 2 bases; bases outside gene matches: 5. The CDR3 has 14 residues. The germline CDR1 and CDR2 sequences are MNHEY and SVGAGI. The CDR3 reads CASSLWDRAYEQYF. In nucleotides, the CDR3 is TGTGCCAGCAGCCTCTGGGACAGGGCCTACGAGCAGTACTTC.